The 20 T cell receptor beta chains given below trace back to one sample, sequenced in a study of identical twins (dated by TCRdb to the mid-2010s). Preparation of the library involved 5' RACE. Sequencing was carried out with an Illumina HiSeq 2000. TCRdb trimmed the raw reads at Q25, called clones with MiXCR and kept productive beta chains. Rows merge per CDR3 protein into single entries with the most common DNA and genes. In all, the sample holds 100,000 to 110,000 distinct CDR3 sequences, and roughly 6% of those were seen once. Approximately 12% of the sample is taken by the ten largest. Sequences were obtained from memory T cells sorted from blood. Interpreted using the paper, the cell subset or site label stands for: CD45RO+ enriched T cells. Receptor source: a woman between 50 and 59 years old in good health.

This clonotype occurred a few times. The chain links TRBV10-1 to TRBJ2-5, with TRBD2 identical over 11 bases. CDR1 is WNHNN and CDR2 is SYGVQD in the germline V gene (reference sequence). CDR3 size: 15 residues. After removal of 4 bases from V and 0 bases from J, the junction contained 1 base not matched to a gene. CDR3 region: CASSGGLADQETQYF. CDR3 DNA: TGCGCCAGCAGTGGGGGACTAGCGGACCAAGAGACCCAGTACTTC.

This clonotype came up many times. This chain joins TRBV6-1 and TRBJ2-1; D might be TRBD2 (5 bases). Germline CDR1 MNHNS, CDR2 SASEGT. This CDR3 has 17 amino acids. V lost 2 bases, J lost 3 bases, and 17 bases lay in between. The CDR3 coding sequence is TGTGCCAGCAGTGAATTCGGTCTAGCCCAAAACTACAATGAGCAGTTCTTC. Translation gives CASSEFGLAQNYNEQFF.

This clonotype was recorded a few times. This sequence joins TRBV3-1 and TRBJ2-3, with a tentative D call TRBD1 (6 bases). The V and J ends lost 4 bases and 13 bases respectively, with 21 bases between them. CDR1 and CDR2 (germline): LGHDT, YNNKEL (reference sequence). The CDR3 has 14 residues. CDR3 sequence: CASSPQGQTSMKYF. DNA for the CDR3: TGTGCCAGCAGCCCGCAGGGGCAGACATCTATGAAGTATTTT.

This clonotype showed up many times. The chain carries TRBV20-1 and TRBJ1-1, with 7 nucleotides matching TRBD1. CDR3 size: 14 residues. Germline CDR1 is DFQATT and CDR2 is SNEGSKA (reference sequence). V lost 7 bases to trimming and J lost 1 base; unmatched junction nucleotides: 9. The CDR3: CSVRQGGWNTEAFF. The CDR3 bases are TGCAGTGTTCGACAGGGAGGGTGGAACACTGAAGCTTTCTTT.

There are many counts of this clonotype. The chain links TRBV12-3 or TRBV12-4 to TRBJ2-6, with D unclear. The CDR3 has 13 amino acids. The V gene lost 8 bases and the J gene lost 2 bases, with 7 bases spanning the gap. CDR3 sequence reads: CASQRTGANVLTF. CDR3 sequence (DNA): TGTGCCAGCCAGAGAACTGGGGCCAACGTCCTGACTTTC.

This clonotype was counted many times. The gene calls are TRBV27 and TRBJ1-6, with D uncertain. This CDR3 region has 16 residues. Germline CDR1 and CDR2: MNHEY and SMNVEV (reference sequence). Trimming left V 4 bases short and J 0 bases short, with 10 bases between. As DNA, the CDR3 is TGTGCCAGCAGTTGGGGTCTGAGCTCCTATAATTCACCCCTCCACTTT. It yields the protein CASSWGLSSYNSPLHF.

By share of the sample, this clonotype is medium-sized. CDR3 sequence reads: CASSPRTGELFF. The CDR3 region has the DNA TGCGCCAGCAGCCCCCGTACCGGGGAGCTGTTTTTT. The chain links TRBV5-1 to TRBJ2-2; D is unresolved. The germline V gene has CDR1 SGHRS and CDR2 YFSETQ. The CDR3 is 12 residues long. Trimming cost V 4 bases and J 5 bases, with 6 bases left between them.

The V gene is TRBV20-1, the J gene TRBJ2-3; TRBD2 aligns across 11 bases. Germline V gene data show CDR1 as DFQATT and CDR2 as SNEGSKA (reference sequence). With V trimmed by 6 bases and J by 7 bases, 6 bases remained unmatched. The CDR3 sequence is 13 residues long. The CDR3 here is CSAIAGGFYTQYF. The CDR3 nucleotides read TGCAGTGCGATAGCGGGAGGGTTTTATACGCAGTATTTT.

This clonotype was seen at least ten times. This chain uses TRBV29-1 with TRBJ2-3; D is unresolved. This CDR3 has 11 residues. Germline V lookup: CDR1 SQVTM, CDR2 ANQGSEA. V was cut by 4 bases and J by 6 bases, with 8 bases left in between. The CDR3 here is CSVGTPDTQYF. CDR3 DNA: TGCAGCGTTGGGACGCCGGATACGCAGTATTTT.

The table lists this clonotype with a few counts. CDR3 amino acids: CSARGQRGGIGNTIYF. The CDR3 region has the DNA TGCAGTGCTAGGGGACAGAGAGGGGGGATTGGAAACACCATATATTTT. The chain has TRBV20-1 and TRBJ1-3, with 7 bases matching TRBD1. The CDR3 has 16 residues. The germline V gene encodes CDR1 DFQATT and CDR2 SNEGSKA (reference sequence). Trimming removed 3 bases from V and 3 bases from J; junction bases left unmatched: 11.

This clonotype was recorded a few times. The chain combines TRBV20-1 with TRBJ1-3; 7 bases agree with TRBD1. This CDR3 comprises 15 residues. Trimming cost V 2 bases and J 0 bases; bases outside gene matches: 4. The germline CDR1 and CDR2 sequences are DFQATT and SNEGSKA (reference sequence). In DNA, the CDR3 is TGCAGTGCTAGACAGGACAGGTACTCTGGAAACACCATATATTTT. This gives the protein CSARQDRYSGNTIYF.

There are many counts of this clonotype. The genes are TRBV29-1 and TRBJ2-5; D unclear. V lost 3 bases and J 4 bases, leaving 15 bases between the germline ends. The CDR3 spans 14 residues. From germline, CDR1 is SQVTM and CDR2 ANQGSEA. CDR3 nucleotide sequence: TGCAGCGTTGAGCCGATTGGGATCCCAGAGACCCAGTACTTC. It translates to CSVEPIGIPETQYF.

Only a few counts were recorded for this clonotype. The genes are TRBV19 and TRBJ1-5; no clear D. The CDR3 is 16 residues long. V was clipped by 2 bases and J by 0 bases, with 11 bases between them. Germline V gene sequence: CDR1 LNHDA, CDR2 SQIVND (reference sequence). The CDR3 sequence: CASSISKGGSNQPQHF. The CDR3 DNA reads as TGTGCCAGTAGTATATCGAAGGGCGGTAGCAATCAGCCCCAGCATTTT.

This clonotype has a count of ten or more. The chain is built from TRBV5-6 and TRBJ2-5, with D perhaps assigned TRBD1 or TRBD2 (6 bases each). Germline V gene lookup returns CDR1 SGHDT and CDR2 YYEEEE. The CDR3 runs to 15 residues. V dropped 6 bases and J dropped 1 base, with 16 bases sitting between them. This CDR3 reads CASTPGGFFQETQYF. The CDR3, as DNA: TGTGCCAGCACCCCCGGGGGCTTTTTCCAAGAGACCCAGTACTTC.

CDR3 loop: CASSLVGLTGELFF. The CDR3 region has the DNA TGTGCCAGCAGCTTAGTAGGACTCACCGGGGAGCTGTTTTTT. The rearrangement uses TRBV7-9 and TRBJ2-2; a possible D gene is TRBD2 (5 bases). Trimming removed 1 base from V and 4 bases from J, with 7 bases in between. Germline V gene sequence: CDR1 SEHNR, CDR2 FQNEAQ (reference sequence). This CDR3 contains 14 residues.

This clonotype turned up a few times. The chain has TRBV6-6 and TRBJ2-4, with 8 positions matching TRBD2. The CDR3 runs 16 residues. V trimming: 3 bases; J trimming: 3 bases; junction bases outside the gene matches: 7. Germline V gives CDR1 MNHNY, CDR2 SVGAGI (reference sequence). CDR3 amino acids: CASSYSGEYGKNIQYF. For the CDR3, the DNA is TGTGCCAGCAGTTATAGCGGGGAGTATGGCAAAAACATTCAGTACTTC.

This clonotype was observed a few times. This chain links TRBV29-1 with TRBJ1-2; possible D gene TRBD1, 5 bases. Germline CDR1 and CDR2: SQVTM and ANQGSEA. The CDR3 covers 14 residues. V was clipped by 7 bases and J by 4 bases, with 19 bases between them. CDR3 nucleotides: TGCAGCGCCTACACCCAAGGAGGGACCTATGGCTACACCTTC. It codes for CSAYTQGGTYGYTF.

This clonotype has ten or more counts. This sequence joins TRBV5-5 and TRBJ2-3, with D hard to call. The CDR3 is 16 residues long. From germline, CDR1 is SGHKS and CDR2 YYEKEE (reference sequence). Trimming removed 4 bases from V and 6 bases from J, with 21 bases in between. The CDR3 protein is CASSGRAYGRLDTQYF. CDR3 in DNA: TGTGCCAGCAGCGGACGGGCCTATGGGCGCCTGGATACGCAGTATTTT.

The V gene is TRBV6-2 or TRBV6-3, the J gene TRBJ1-6; 7 bases line up with TRBD1. J gave up 13 bases and V 4 bases, and 7 bases lay outside the gene matches. The length of the CDR3 is 13 residues. Germline CDR1 is MNHEY and CDR2 is SVGEGT. Here the CDR3 DNA reads TGTGCCAGCAGTTCGGGACAGACGGGTCCCCTCCACTTT. Its protein is CASSSGQTGPLHF.

This clonotype was observed many times. V gene TRBV7-2 combines with J gene TRBJ1-4; TRBD1 agrees at 7 bases. The CDR3 extends over 14 amino acids. The germline V gene encodes CDR1 SGHTA and CDR2 FQGNSA. J lost 7 bases, V lost 6 bases, and 8 bases had no gene match. The CDR3 here is CASSDPGGGEKLFF. The DNA for the CDR3 is TGTGCCAGCAGTGATCCAGGGGGAGGTGAAAAACTGTTTTTT.